This section outlines one T cell receptor beta chain sequence together with its context. These data belong to a study of beta chain features in type 1 diabetes. Of the isolated RNA, all was reverse transcribed, and so the sequenced material was expressed TCRB transcripts. Generated by immunoSEQ multiplex PCR, the TCRdb table keeps only in-frame clones and is missing some. The sample lists 110,000 to 150,000 clones, 9.7% occurring once. The CDR3 totals 17 residues. Germline CDR1 and CDR2: SGHRS and YFSETQ. Losses at the gene ends were 1 base for V and 4 bases for J; bases not matched to a gene: 7. This receptor was identified in a middle-aged woman in good health. Sequenced material: central memory CD4+ T cells from blood. V is TRBV5-1 and J is TRBJ2-2; the match to TRBD1 covers 10 bases. The CDR3 loop reads CASSLQGQGFRTGELFF. The CDR3, as DNA: TGCGCCAGCAGCTTGCAGGGACAGGGGTTTCGCACCGGGGAGCTGTTTTTT. Filled out from reference TRBV5-1 and TRBJ2-2, the complete variable domain reads KAGVTQTPRYLIKTRGQQVTLSCSPISGHRSVSWYQQTPGQGLQFLFEYFSETQRNKGNFPGRFSGRQFSNSRSEMNVSTLELGDSALYLCASSLQGQGFRTGELFFGEGSRLTVL.